Below are 5 T cell receptor beta chains sequenced from a single sample in a study of blood T cells in healthy people across ages. A second PCR, run for roughly 7 to 12 cycles, used a sample-barcoded 5' primer plus a J-beta primer mix. TCRdb re-analysed the 5' RACE reads in MiXCR, keeping a single row per CDR3 protein. The repertoire includes 550,000 to 800,000 distinct CDR3 sequences, about 30% of them detected once, and less than 20% sits in the top ten. Sequencing was done on a sample of blood. The receptors were gathered from a woman older than 75 in good health.

The rearrangement links TRBV7-3 to TRBJ2-4, with D unresolved. The J call is uncertain, as TRBJ2-5 better fits the DNA end. The CDR3 is made up of 13 amino acids. CDR1 is SGHTA and CDR2 is FQGTGA in the germline V gene. The CDR3 region has the DNA TGTGCCAGCAGCTCCGCGAGGTGGGAGACCCAGTACTTC. Translating it yields CASSSARWETQYF.

This clonotype has a count of ten or more. V gene TRBV20-1 combines with J gene TRBJ2-1, with 10 bases identical to TRBD2. V shed 1 base and J 7 bases; nucleotides not matched to a gene: 7. The CDR3 extends over 15 amino acids. Germline CDR1 DFQATT, CDR2 SNEGSKA (reference sequence). CDR3 amino acids: CSARGQRGGSNEQFF. The CDR3, as DNA: TGCAGTGCTAGAGGGCAGCGGGGGGGCTCGAATGAGCAGTTCTTC.

The rearrangement links TRBV10-3 to TRBJ2-3; 14 bases are shared with TRBD2. The CDR3 sequence is 16 residues long. V lost 8 bases, J lost 5 bases, and 9 bases stayed unmatched. Germline loops: CDR1 ENHRY, CDR2 SYGVKD. The CDR3 DNA reads as TGTGCCATCGGATGGACTAGCGGGGGGACAAGAGATACGCAGTATTTT. As protein: CAIGWTSGGTRDTQYF.

This clonotype was observed at least ten times. This chain uses TRBV11-2 with TRBJ2-1, with 9 bases identical to TRBD2. V gave up 3 bases and J gave up 5 bases; unmatched junction bases: 5. Germline V gene lookup returns CDR1 SGHAT and CDR2 FQNNGV. The CDR3 is made up of 15 amino acids. CDR3 nucleotide sequence: TGTGCCAGCAGCTTCCAGCGGGAGGCAAACAATGAGCAGTTCTTC. The encoded protein is CASSFQREANNEQFF.

This clonotype was found a few times. A single base separates this from a much larger clone, so it may be a read error. The chain uses TRBV29-1 and TRBJ2-7; perhaps TRBD2 as D (5 bases). This CDR3 has 12 amino acids. The germline gives CDR1 SQVTM, CDR2 ANQGSEA. Trimming took 1 base from V and 7 from J, leaving 11 bases between them. For the CDR3, the DNA is TGCAGCGTTGAAGGGGGAGACAATGAGCAGTACTTC. Amino acids: CSVEGGDNEQYF.